This TCR beta chain was recorded in a study of Ad26.COV2.S vaccination and SARS-CoV-2 variants. The CDR3 extends over 15 amino acids. CDR1 is SGHTA, CDR2 FQGNSA, per germline. Between the trimmed V and J ends, which lost 2 bases and 2 bases, there was a span of 10 bases. Assay: immunoSEQ multiplex PCR; the TCRdb copy retains only in-frame clones and omits some. The repertoire consists of hundreds of thousands of clones, with around 93% occurring once and the leading ten covering around 1.7%. Treatment given: roughly 20 received Ad26.COV2.S at low or high dose, single or two shots; several received placebo; per-sample allocation not given. Sampling was done on day 63 after the first vaccine or placebo injection.

The chain joins TRBV7-2 to TRBJ1-5; TRBD1 is a possible D gene (6 bases). The clonotype was recovered from a person aged 18 to 59 who received the Ad26.COV2.S COVID-19 vaccine or a placebo. The sequencing here drew on peripheral blood, taken in a trial of Ad26.COV2.S vaccine versus placebo. The CDR3 reads CASSLRRGGNQPQHF. For the CDR3, the DNA is TGTGCCAGCAGCTTACGCAGGGGAGGCAATCAGCCCCAGCATTTT.